The source of this T cell receptor (beta chain) is a study of blood T cell repertoires in COVID-19. Study summary: The United States, Italy and Spain provided the acute and convalescent COVID-19 samples. T cells, B-cell-depleted T cells, or PBMCs provided the cDNA or gDNA that served as material.

The CDR3 is 13 residues long. V shed 2 bases and J shed 6 bases, with 8 bases lying between them. In germline, CDR1 is SNHLY, CDR2 FYNNEI. Original handling: Nucleated cell counts were estimated from reference gene primer amplification. Libraries were prepared by immunoSEQ multiplex PCR; TCRdb keeps only in-frame clonotypes and omits some of them. V and J calls and clone size come straight from that table; D and trimming were deduced from the DNA. The table has 60,000 or so clones, 70% to 90% seen once. Note on this clone: This sample also contains other DNA sequences that code for the same CDR3.

Input material: peripheral blood. The receptor was isolated from a man at least 80 years old with acute or convalescent COVID-19. J is TRBJ1-5 and V is TRBV2; the D gene is possibly TRBD1 (6 bases). The DNA for the CDR3 is TGTGCCAGCAGTGAACAGGGGAGTCAGCCCCAGCATTTT. Amino acids: CASSEQGSQPQHF. The full variable domain, with the rest looked up from reference TRBV2 and TRBJ1-5, is EPEVTQTPSHQVTQMGQEVILRCVPISNHLYFYWYRQILGQKVEFLVSFYNNEISEKSEIFDDQFSVERPDGSNFTLKIRSTKLEDSAMYFCASSEQGSQPQHFGDGTRLSIL.